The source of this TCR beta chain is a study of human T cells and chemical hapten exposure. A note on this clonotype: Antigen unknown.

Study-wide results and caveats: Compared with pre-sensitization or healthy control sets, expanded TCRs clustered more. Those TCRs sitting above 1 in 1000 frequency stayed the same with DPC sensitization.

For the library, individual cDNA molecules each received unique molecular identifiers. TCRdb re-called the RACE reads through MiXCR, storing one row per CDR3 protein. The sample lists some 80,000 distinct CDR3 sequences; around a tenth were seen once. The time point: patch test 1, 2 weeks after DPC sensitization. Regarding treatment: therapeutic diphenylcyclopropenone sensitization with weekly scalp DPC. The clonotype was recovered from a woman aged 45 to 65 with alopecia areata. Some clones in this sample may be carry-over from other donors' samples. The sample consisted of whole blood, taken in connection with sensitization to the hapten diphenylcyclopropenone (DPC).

The CDR3 loop is CATSDRGTSGRGSYNEQFF. CDR3 nucleotides: TGTGCCACCAGTGATCGTGGGACTAGCGGGAGAGGATCCTACAATGAGCAGTTCTTC. V and J are TRBV24-1 and TRBJ2-1; 14 bases align to TRBD2. V lost 3 bases, J lost 1 base, and 7 bases stayed unmatched. The CDR3 contains 19 residues. Per the germline V gene, CDR1 is KGHDR and CDR2 is SFDVKD.